This paragraph reports one TCR beta chain. The entry originates in a study of shared clonotypes between healthy human individuals. At a deep level, the assay was run. The assay was immunoSEQ multiplex PCR, and TCRdb's table has in-frame clones only and misses some. The sample lists 450,000 to 550,000 clones, 79% occurring once. CDR1 is SGHRS, CDR2 YFSETQ, per germline. CDR3 length: 14 amino acids. V gave up 5 bases and J gave up 9 bases, with 18 bases separating them. The V gene is TRBV5-1, the J gene TRBJ2-1; D gene ambiguous. The sample taken for sequencing was PBMCs. The sequence derives from a woman aged 40 to 50 in good health. Some clones in this sample may be carry-over from other donors' samples. The CDR3 nucleotides are TGCGCCAGCAGAGTCGCCCCAATGGAAGCTGAGCAGTTCTTC. This translates into CASRVAPMEAEQFF.